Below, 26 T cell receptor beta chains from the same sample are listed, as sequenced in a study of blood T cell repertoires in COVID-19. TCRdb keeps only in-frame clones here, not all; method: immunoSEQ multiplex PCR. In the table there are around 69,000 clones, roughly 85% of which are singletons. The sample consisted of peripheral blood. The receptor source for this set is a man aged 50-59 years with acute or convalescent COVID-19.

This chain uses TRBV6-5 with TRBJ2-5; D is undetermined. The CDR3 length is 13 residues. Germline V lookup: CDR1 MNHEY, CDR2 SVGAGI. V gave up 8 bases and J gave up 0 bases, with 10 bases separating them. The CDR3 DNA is TGTGCCAGCTCCCCACGGTACCAAGAGACCCAGTACTTC. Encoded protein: CASSPRYQETQYF.

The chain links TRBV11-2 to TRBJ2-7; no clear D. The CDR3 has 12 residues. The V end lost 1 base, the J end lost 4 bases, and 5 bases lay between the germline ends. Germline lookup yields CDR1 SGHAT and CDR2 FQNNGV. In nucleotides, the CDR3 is TGTGCCAGCAGCTTAGCGGGTTACGAGCAGTACGTC. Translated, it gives CASSLAGYEQYV.

For the CDR3, the DNA is TGTGCCATCAGTGAGCCGGGGGGGGGAGCAACTAATGAAAAACTGTTTTTT. This codes for CAISEPGGGATNEKLFF. J is TRBJ1-4 and V is TRBV10-3, with a possible D match to TRBD1 (5 bases). This CDR3 contains 17 residues. Per the germline V gene, CDR1 is ENHRY and CDR2 is SYGVKD. V was shortened by 2 bases and J by 0 bases, with 13 bases between the two germline ends.

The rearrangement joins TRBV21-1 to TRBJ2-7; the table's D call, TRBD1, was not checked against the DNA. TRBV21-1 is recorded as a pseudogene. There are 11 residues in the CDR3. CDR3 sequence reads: CASSKVTGKFF. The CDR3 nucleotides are TGTGCCAGCAGCAAAGTGACAGGGAAGTTTTTC.

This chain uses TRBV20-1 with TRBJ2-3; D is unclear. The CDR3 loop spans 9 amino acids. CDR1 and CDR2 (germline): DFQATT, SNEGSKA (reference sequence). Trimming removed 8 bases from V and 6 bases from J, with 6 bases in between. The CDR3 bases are TGCAGTCCCCGGGATACGCAGTATTTT. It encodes CSPRDTQYF.

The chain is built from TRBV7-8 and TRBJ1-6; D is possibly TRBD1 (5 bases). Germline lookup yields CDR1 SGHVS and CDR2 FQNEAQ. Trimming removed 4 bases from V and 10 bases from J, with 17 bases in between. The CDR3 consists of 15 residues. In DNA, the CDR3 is TGTGCCAGCAGCTCCCGTGGAGGGGCCGGATCACCCCTCCACTTT. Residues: CASSSRGGAGSPLHF.

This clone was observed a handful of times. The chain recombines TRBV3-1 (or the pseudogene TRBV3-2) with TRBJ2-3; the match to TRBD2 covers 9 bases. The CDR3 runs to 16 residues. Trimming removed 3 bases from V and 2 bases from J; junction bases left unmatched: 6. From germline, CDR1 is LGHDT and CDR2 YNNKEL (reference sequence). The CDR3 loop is CASSHIAGADTDTQYF. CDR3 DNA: TGTGCCAGCAGCCATATAGCGGGGGCCGACACAGATACGCAGTATTTT.

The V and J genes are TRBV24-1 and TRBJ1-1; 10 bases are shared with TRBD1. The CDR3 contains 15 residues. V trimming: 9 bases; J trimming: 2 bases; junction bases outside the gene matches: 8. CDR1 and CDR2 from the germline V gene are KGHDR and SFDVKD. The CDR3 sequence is CATRTGGIANTEAFF. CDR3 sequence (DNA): TGTGCCACCCGGACAGGGGGAATCGCCAACACTGAAGCTTTCTTT.

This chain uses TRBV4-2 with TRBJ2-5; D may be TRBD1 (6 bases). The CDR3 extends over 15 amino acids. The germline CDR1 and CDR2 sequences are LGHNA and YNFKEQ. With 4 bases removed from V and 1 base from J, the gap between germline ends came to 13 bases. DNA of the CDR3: TGTGCCAGCAGCCCTCAGGGGACCTCCCAAGAGACCCAGTACTTC. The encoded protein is CASSPQGTSQETQYF.

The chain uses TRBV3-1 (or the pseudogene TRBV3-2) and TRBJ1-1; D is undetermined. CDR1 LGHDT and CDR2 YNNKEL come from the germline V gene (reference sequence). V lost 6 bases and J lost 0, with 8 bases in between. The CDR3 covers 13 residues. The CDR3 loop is CASSPGMNTEAFF. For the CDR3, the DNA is TGTGCCAGCAGTCCCGGGATGAACACTGAAGCTTTCTTT.

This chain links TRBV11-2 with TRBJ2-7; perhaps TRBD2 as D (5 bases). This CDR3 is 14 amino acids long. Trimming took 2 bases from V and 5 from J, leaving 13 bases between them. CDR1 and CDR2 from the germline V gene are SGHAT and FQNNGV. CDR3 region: CASSLRTEGDEQYF. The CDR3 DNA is TGTGCCAGCAGCTTAAGGACCGAGGGAGACGAGCAGTACTTC. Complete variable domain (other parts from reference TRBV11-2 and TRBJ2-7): EAGVAQSPRYKIIEKRQSVAFWCNPISGHATLYWYQQILGQGPKLLIQFQNNGVVDDSQLPKDRFSAERLKGVDSTLKIQPAKLEDSAVYLCASSLRTEGDEQYFGPGTRLTVT.

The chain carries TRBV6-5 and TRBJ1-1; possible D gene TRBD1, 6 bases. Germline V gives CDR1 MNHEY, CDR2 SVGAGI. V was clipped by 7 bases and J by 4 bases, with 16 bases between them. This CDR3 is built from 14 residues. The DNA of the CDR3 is TGTGCCAGCAACCTACAGGGCCAGAGCACTGAAGCTTTCTTT. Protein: CASNLQGQSTEAFF.

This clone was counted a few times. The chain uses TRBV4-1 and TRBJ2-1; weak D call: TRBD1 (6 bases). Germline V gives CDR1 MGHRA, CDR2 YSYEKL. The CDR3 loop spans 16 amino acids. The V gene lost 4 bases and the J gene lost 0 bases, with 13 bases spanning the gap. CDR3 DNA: TGCGCCAGCAGCCCGGGGACATCCTACTCCTACAATGAGCAGTTCTTC. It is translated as CASSPGTSYSYNEQFF.

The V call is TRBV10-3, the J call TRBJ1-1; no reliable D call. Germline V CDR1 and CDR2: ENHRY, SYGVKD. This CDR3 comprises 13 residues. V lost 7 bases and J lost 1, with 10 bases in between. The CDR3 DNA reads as TGTGCCATCACTCAAAAGCAGAACACTGAAGCTTTCTTT. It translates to CAITQKQNTEAFF.

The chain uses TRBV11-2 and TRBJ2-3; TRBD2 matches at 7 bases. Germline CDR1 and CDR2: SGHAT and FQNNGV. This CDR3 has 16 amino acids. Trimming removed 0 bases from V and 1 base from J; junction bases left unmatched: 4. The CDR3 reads CASSLDTGGGTDTQYF. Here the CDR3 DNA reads TGTGCCAGCAGCTTAGATACGGGGGGTGGCACAGATACGCAGTATTTT.

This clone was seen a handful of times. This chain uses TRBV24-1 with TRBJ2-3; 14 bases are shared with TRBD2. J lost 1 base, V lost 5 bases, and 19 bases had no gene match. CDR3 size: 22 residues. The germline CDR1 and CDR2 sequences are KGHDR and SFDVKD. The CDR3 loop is CATSAPPGTSGGSHGGTDTQYF. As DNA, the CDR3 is TGTGCCACCAGTGCCCCCCCAGGGACTAGCGGGGGATCCCATGGGGGCACAGATACGCAGTATTTT.

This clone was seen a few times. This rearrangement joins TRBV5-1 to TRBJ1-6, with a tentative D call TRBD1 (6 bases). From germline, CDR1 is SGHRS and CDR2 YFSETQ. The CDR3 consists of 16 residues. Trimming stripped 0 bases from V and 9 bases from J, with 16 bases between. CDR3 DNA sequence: TGCGCCAGCAGCTTGGATGGTCAGGGGTTCGTTTCACCCCTCCACTTT. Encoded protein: CASSLDGQGFVSPLHF.

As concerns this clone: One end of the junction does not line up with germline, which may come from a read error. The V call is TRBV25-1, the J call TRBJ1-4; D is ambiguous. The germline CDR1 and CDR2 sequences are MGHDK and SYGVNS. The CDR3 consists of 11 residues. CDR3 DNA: TGTGCCAGCGATTCTAACGAAAAACTGTTTTTT. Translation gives CASDSNEKLFF.

The CDR3, as DNA: TGCGCCAGCAGCTTGAGGCCAGGGGGGCCCAAAAACATTCAGTACTTC. It is translated as CASSLRPGGPKNIQYF. This chain uses TRBV5-1 with TRBJ2-4; perhaps TRBD1 as D (7 bases). Trimming stripped 1 base from V and 2 bases from J, with 13 bases between. CDR1 SGHRS and CDR2 YFSETQ come from the germline V gene. This CDR3 is built from 16 residues.

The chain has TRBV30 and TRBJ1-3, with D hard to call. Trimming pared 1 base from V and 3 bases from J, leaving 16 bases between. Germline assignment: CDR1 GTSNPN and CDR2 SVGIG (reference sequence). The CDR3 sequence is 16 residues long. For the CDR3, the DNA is TGTGCCTGGAGTGGTTTCGGAGGGTGGAGTGGAAACACCATATATTTT. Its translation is CAWSGFGGWSGNTIYF.

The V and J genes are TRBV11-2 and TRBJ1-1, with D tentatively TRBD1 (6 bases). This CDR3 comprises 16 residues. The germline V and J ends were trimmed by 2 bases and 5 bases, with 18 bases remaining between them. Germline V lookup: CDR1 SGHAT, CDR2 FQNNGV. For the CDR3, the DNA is TGTGCCAGCAGCTTAAACCGGGGGGGCCGAGGGACTGAAGCTTTCTTT. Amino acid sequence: CASSLNRGGRGTEAFF.

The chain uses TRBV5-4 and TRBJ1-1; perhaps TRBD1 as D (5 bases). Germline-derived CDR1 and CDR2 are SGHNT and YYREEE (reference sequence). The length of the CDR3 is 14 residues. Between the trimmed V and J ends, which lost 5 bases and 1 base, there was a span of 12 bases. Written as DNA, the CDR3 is TGTGCCAGCAGACCCAGGACACCGAACACTGAAGCTTTCTTT. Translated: CASRPRTPNTEAFF.

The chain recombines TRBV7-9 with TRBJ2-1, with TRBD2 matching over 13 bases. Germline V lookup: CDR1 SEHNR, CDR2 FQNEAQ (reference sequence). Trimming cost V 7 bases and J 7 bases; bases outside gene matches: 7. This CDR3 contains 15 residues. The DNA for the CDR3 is TGTGCCAGCACCCTACTAGCGGGGGGGCGTAATGAGCAGTTCTTC. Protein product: CASTLLAGGRNEQFF.

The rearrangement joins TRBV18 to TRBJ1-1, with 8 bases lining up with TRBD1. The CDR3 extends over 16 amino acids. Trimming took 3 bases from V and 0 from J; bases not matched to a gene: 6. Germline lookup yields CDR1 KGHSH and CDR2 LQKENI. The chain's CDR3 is CASSPVGTGMNTEAFF. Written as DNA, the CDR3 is TGTGCCAGCTCACCGGTAGGGACAGGAATGAACACTGAAGCTTTCTTT.

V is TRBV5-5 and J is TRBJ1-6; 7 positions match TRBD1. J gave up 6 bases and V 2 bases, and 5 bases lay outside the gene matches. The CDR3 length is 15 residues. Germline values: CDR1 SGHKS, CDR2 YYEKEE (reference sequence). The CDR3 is CASSLRRDSNSPLHF. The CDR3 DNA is TGTGCCAGCAGCTTACGGAGGGACAGTAATTCACCCCTCCACTTT.

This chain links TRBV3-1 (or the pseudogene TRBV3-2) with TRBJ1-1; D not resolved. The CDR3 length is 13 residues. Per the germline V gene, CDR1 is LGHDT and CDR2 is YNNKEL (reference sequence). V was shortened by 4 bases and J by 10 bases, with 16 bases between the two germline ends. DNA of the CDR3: TGTGCCAGCAGCCGTACAACGTCGGGAGGAGCTTTCTTT. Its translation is CASSRTTSGGAFF.